This TCR beta chain derives from a study of neurological immune-mediated disorders. The unsorted libraries originated from 2 million PBMCs that had been stored at -80 C. From germline, CDR1 is MDHEN and CDR2 SYDVKM. The CDR3 loop spans 15 amino acids. Trimming cost V 2 bases and J 1 base; bases outside gene matches: 1. From 15-18 subjects, over 180 million TCR-beta sequences were obtained in each sequencing run. TCRdb used MiXCR to reprocess the 5' RACE reads, holding one entry per CDR3 protein. The data hold around 23,000 distinct CDR3 sequences, with under 15% observed a single time. Whole-study findings and limits: The expanded clones of different subjects shared no CDR3 amino acid sequences (suggesting private repertoires in all groups).

This clonotype was picked up many times. Its cognate antigen is unknown. This TCR came from a middle-aged woman with HTLV-1-associated myelopathy (HAM/TSP). Input material: PBMCs. The V gene is TRBV28, the J gene TRBJ2-2; TRBD1 agrees at 7 bases. The CDR3 DNA reads as TGTGCCAGCAGTTTAAGGACAGGGAACACCGGGGAGCTGTTTTTT. It specifies CASSLRTGNTGELFF.